A selection of T cell receptor beta chains follows, all from one sample in a study of regulatory T cells in long-lasting Graves disease. TCRdb independently ran MiXCR on the multiplex PCR reads; one entry per CDR3 protein. The table shows 300,000 to 450,000 distinct CDR3 sequences, with 15% to 17% occurring only once. Sequenced material: peripheral blood mononuclear cells (PBMCs), taken at new diagnosis, from a patient treated with antithyroid drugs. These receptors were collected from a female donor with Graves disease. The CDR3 runs from the conserved cysteine through the conserved F or W. The D gene is left open where the match is weak. For some rows the clone size is stated as once, few or many, or as a class when expanded; others skip it.

clone_size j_call v_call cdr3_length d_call cdr3_aa cdr3_nt
many TRBJ1-5 TRBV19 16 NA CASTSPRVSGNQPQHF TGTGCCAGTACCTCTCCCAGGGTAAGCGGCAATCAGCCCCAGCATTTT
many TRBJ2-1 TRBV11-2 13 NA CASSLDGTYEQFF TGTGCCAGCAGCTTAGATGGGACCTATGAGCAGTTCTTC
few TRBJ1-1 TRBV7-9 14 NA CASSLPGATAEAFF TGTGCCAGCAGCCTCCCAGGGGCCACGGCTGAAGCTTTCTTT
few TRBJ2-5 TRBV7-9 18 TRBD2 CASSLALAGTRGGETQYF TGTGCCAGCAGCTTAGCACTAGCGGGAACCAGGGGAGGAGAGACCCAGTACTTC
many TRBJ2-3 TRBV27 16 NA CASSPLGRSAPDTQYF TGTGCCAGCAGTCCCCTAGGTCGGTCCGCCCCAGATACGCAGTATTTT
many TRBJ2-3 TRBV12-3/TRBV12-4 13 NA CASNLLPPDTQYF TGTGCCAGCAATTTACTTCCCCCAGATACGCAGTATTTT
many TRBJ2-1 TRBV2 15 TRBD2 CASRNGLADYNEQFF TGTGCCAGCAGAAACGGACTAGCGGATTACAATGAGCAGTTCTTC
many TRBJ1-3 TRBV12-3/TRBV12-4 15 NA CASSSRGGRGNTIYF TGTGCCAGCAGTTCGCGGGGTGGTAGGGGAAACACCATATATTTT
few TRBJ2-3 TRBV5-1 16 TRBD2 CASSPGTSGRTDTQYF TGCGCCAGCAGCCCCGGGACTAGCGGGCGCACAGATACGCAGTATTTT
many TRBJ1-2 TRBV12-3/TRBV12-4 13 NA CASSFRGALGYTF TGTGCCAGCAGTTTCCGGGGGGCGCTTGGCTACACCTTC
once TRBJ2-7 TRBV2 13 NA CASTGRAAGEQYF TGTGCCAGCACGGGCCGGGCGGCTGGCGAGCAGTACTTC
many TRBJ1-1 TRBV11-1 15 TRBD1 CASSRQGIVNTEAFF TGTGCCAGCAGCAGACAGGGAATAGTGAACACTGAAGCTTTCTTT
many TRBJ1-6 TRBV6-2/TRBV6-3 13 NA CASKIGSRSPLHF TGTGCCAGCAAGATCGGTTCGCGGTCACCCCTCCACTTT
NA TRBJ1-2 TRBV5-8 16 TRBD1 CASSRRQGASNYGYTF TGTGCCAGCAGCCGGCGACAGGGGGCTTCTAACTATGGCTACACCTTC
many TRBJ2-2 TRBV11-1 14 NA CASSSDANTGELFF TGTGCCAGCAGCTCGGACGCGAACACCGGGGAGCTGTTTTTT
many TRBJ2-5 TRBV7-3 18 NA CASRSSEGDRTCQETQYF TGTGCCAGCAGAAGCTCAGAGGGGGATAGGACGTGCCAAGAGACCCAGTACTTC
many TRBJ2-1 TRBV7-2 11 NA CASSPPDEQFF TGTGCCAGCAGCCCTCCCGACGAGCAGTTCTTC
many TRBJ1-1 TRBV2 13 TRBD1 CAVTRQGGTEAFF TGTGCCGTTACTCGACAGGGAGGAACTGAAGCTTTCTTT
many TRBJ2-7 TRBV10-1 14 TRBD1 CASSRDRGINEQYF TGCGCCAGCAGTAGGGACAGGGGGATTAACGAGCAGTACTTC
NA TRBJ2-7 TRBV20-1 13 NA CSARGGRWDEQYF TGCAGTGCTAGGGGCGGCCGTTGGGACGAGCAGTACTTT
many TRBJ2-5 TRBV4-1 17 NA CASSQDTGTRPQETQYF TGCGCCAGCAGCCAAGATACCGGAACGCGGCCCCAAGAGACCCAGTACTTC
many TRBJ2-3 TRBV28 15 NA CASSFSGRHTDTQYF TGTGCCAGCAGTTTCTCTGGGAGGCACACAGATACGCAGTATTTT
many TRBJ2-1 TRBV3-1 14 NA CASSQPSRGSEQFF TGTGCCAGCAGCCAACCATCGAGGGGAAGTGAGCAGTTCTTC
many TRBJ2-3 TRBV5-1 16 TRBD2 CASSPGLAGDADTQYF TGCGCCAGCAGCCCTGGACTAGCGGGAGATGCAGATACGCAGTATTTT
many TRBJ1-2 TRBV6-1 14 NA CASSEAVGNYGYTF TGTGCCAGCAGTGAAGCTGTCGGTAACTATGGCTACACCTTC
many TRBJ2-1 TRBV7-3 16 TRBD1 CASSLTRQGKGNEQFF TGTGCCAGCAGCTTAACGAGACAGGGTAAGGGCAATGAGCAGTTCTTC
many TRBJ2-7 TRBV12-3/TRBV12-4 11 NA CASGPTDEQYF TGTGCCAGCGGCCCCACCGACGAGCAGTACTTC
few TRBJ1-1 TRBV27 14 NA CASSLLGQNTEAFF TGTGCCAGCAGTTTATTAGGGCAGAACACTGAAGCTTTCTTT
NA TRBJ1-4 TRBV11-2 15 TRBD1 CASSGTQGEGEKLFF TGTGCCAGCAGCGGAACTCAGGGGGAGGGTGAAAAACTGTTTTTT
many TRBJ2-1 TRBV6-2/TRBV6-3 15 TRBD2 CASSYETAGGDEQFF TGTGCCAGCAGTTACGAAACAGCTGGGGGGGATGAGCAGTTCTTC
many TRBJ1-6 TRBV11-2 16 TRBD1 CASSRGQSSYNSPLHF TGTGCCAGCAGCAGGGGGCAAAGCTCCTATAATTCACCCCTCCACTTT
many TRBJ2-3 TRBV24-1 14 NA CATSGSGGTDTQYF TGTGCCACCAGTGGGTCCGGCGGGACAGATACGCAGTATTTT
many TRBJ2-7 TRBV28 12 NA CASSLLRAEQYF TGTGCCAGCAGTTTATTAAGGGCCGAGCAGTACTTC
NA TRBJ1-5 TRBV7-3 13 NA CASSPGRGQPQHF TGTGCCAGCAGCCCAGGTAGGGGTCAGCCCCAGCATTTT
NA TRBJ2-5 TRBV27 15 TRBD2 CASTGLAGGPETQYF TGTGCCAGCACGGGACTAGCGGGGGGGCCGGAGACCCAGTACTTC
many TRBJ1-1 TRBV29-1 14 NA CSVKRGGGNTEAFF TGCAGCGTCAAAAGAGGTGGGGGAAACACTGAAGCTTTCTTT
once TRBJ2-7 TRBV20-1 14 TRBD2 CSARDLAGTYEQYF TGCAGTGCTAGAGATCTAGCGGGGACCTACGAGCAGTACTTC
few TRBJ2-2 TRBV20-1 16 TRBD2 CSAPGTSGRAAGELFF TGCAGTGCTCCCGGGACTAGCGGGAGGGCCGCCGGGGAGCTGTTTTTT
many TRBJ2-1 TRBV12-3/TRBV12-4 13 TRBD2 CASSSLAGGEQFF TGTGCCAGCAGTTCACTAGCGGGAGGTGAGCAGTTCTTC
NA TRBJ1-2 TRBV7-9 14 NA CASSLGGGGYGYTF TGTGCCAGCAGCTTAGGGGGCGGGGGCTATGGCTACACCTTC
many TRBJ2-2 TRBV20-1 16 TRBD2 CSARRRRGASTGELFF TGCAGTGCTAGACGGCGGCGGGGGGCAAGTACCGGGGAGCTGTTTTTT
many TRBJ1-5 TRBV6-5 17 NA CASSLSHRTDSNQPQHF TGTGCCAGCAGTTTGTCTCACAGGACCGATAGCAATCAGCCCCAGCATTTT
many TRBJ2-4 TRBV28 17 TRBD1 CASSLGASAWTGNIQYF TGTGCCAGCAGTTTAGGAGCCTCTGCCTGGACAGGAAACATTCAGTACTTC
NA TRBJ1-1 TRBV6-2/TRBV6-3 15 TRBD1 CASSYTDRVGTEAFF TGTGCCAGCAGTTACACGGACAGGGTGGGCACTGAAGCTTTCTTT
few TRBJ1-5 TRBV12-3/TRBV12-4 15 NA CASSPSGRSGQPQHF TGTGCCAGCAGTCCCTCCGGGCGCTCGGGTCAGCCCCAGCATTTT
many TRBJ2-5 TRBV7-7 13 NA CASSLNVPETQYF TGTGCCAGCAGCTTAAACGTCCCCGAGACCCAGTACTTC
NA TRBJ2-1 TRBV11-2 17 NA CASSFERGLSSYNEQFF TGTGCCAGCAGCTTCGAACGGGGTTTAAGCTCCTACAATGAGCAGTTCTTC
NA TRBJ1-2 TRBV28 14 NA CASSRGPTGDGYTF TGTGCCAGCAGTCGAGGCCCGACAGGCGATGGCTACACCTTC